Here is one T cell receptor (beta chain) with its context. Its specificity is unknown. Assay: immunoSEQ multiplex PCR; the TCRdb copy retains only in-frame clones and omits some. The sample records 100,000 to 150,000 clones, 70% to 90% being singletons. The data belong to a study of T cell responses to AZD1222 COVID-19 vaccine. At the level of the study: Researchers grouped second doses given at about 4 or about 12 weeks into one pool. Whole-study results and caveats: The study reported that nearly half of spike-specific TCRs target unmutated variant regions. The span of vaccine-associated CD4 TCRs extended across spike, with dominance at 160-218 and 743-854. Repertoires were obtained only post-peak T cell response.

CDR1 and CDR2 from the germline V gene are LNHDA and SQIVND (reference sequence). CDR3 length: 17 residues. The V and J ends lost 6 bases and 0 bases, in that order; junction bases with no gene match: 9. This material consisted of peripheral blood, taken on day 0 of AZD1222 vaccination. This clonotype originated in an adult in good health. The chain links TRBV19 to TRBJ1-3; 9 bases are shared with TRBD1. The CDR3 DNA follows: TGTGCCAGTAGACAACCCGGGACAGGGAGCTCTGGAAACACCATATATTTT. It yields the protein CASRQPGTGSSGNTIYF.